This T cell receptor (beta chain) appears in the sequencing data of a study of blood T cells in healthy people across ages. This clonotype has only a few counts. Its antigen remains unknown. This CDR3 has 16 residues. V lost 5 bases, J lost 2 bases, and 6 bases stayed unmatched. Findings and caveats of the study: Older age went with lower TCR beta diversity per million T cells, in a roughly linear way. The study lacked donor CMV status, which possibly confounded expanded clonotype changes.

Isolation yielded PBMCs, at least 7 million per sample, in every case. For the second PCR, which ran for about 6 to 12 cycles, a sample-barcoded 5' primer and a J-beta primer mix were used. All samples gave at least 2.5 million CDR3-containing paired-end reads. MiXCR was run by TCRdb on the 5' RACE reads, yielding one entry per CDR3 protein. The sample has about 730,000 distinct CDR3 sequences, roughly 41% seen once. Sequences were obtained from blood. The receptor comes from a woman aged 55 to 70 in good health. This rearrangement joins TRBV12-3 or TRBV12-4 to TRBJ2-7, with 13 bases identical to TRBD2. The DNA of the CDR3 is TGTGCCAGCAGTCATTCGACTAGCGGGGGGACCTACGAGCAGTACTTC. The encoded protein is CASSHSTSGGTYEQYF.